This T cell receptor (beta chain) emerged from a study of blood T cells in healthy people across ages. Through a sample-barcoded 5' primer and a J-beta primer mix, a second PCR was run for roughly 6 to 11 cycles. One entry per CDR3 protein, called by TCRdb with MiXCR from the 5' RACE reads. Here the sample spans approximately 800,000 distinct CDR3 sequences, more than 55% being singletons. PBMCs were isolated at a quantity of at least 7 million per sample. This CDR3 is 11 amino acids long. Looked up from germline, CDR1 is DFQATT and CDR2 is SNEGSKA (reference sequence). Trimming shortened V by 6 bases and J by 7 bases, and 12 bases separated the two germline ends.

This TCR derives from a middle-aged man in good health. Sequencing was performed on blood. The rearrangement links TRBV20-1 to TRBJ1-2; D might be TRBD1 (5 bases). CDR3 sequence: CSARVGTGYTF. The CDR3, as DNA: TGCAGTGCAAGGGTCGGGACTGGCTACACCTTC.